The clone carrying this TCR beta chain has only a few counts. The antigen is undetermined. PCR primers comprised 60 Vbeta and 13 Jbeta primers. Only in-frame clones appear in the TCRdb table, and some are missing; sequencing was by immunoSEQ multiplex PCR. The data contain 150,000 to 200,000 clones, approximately 12% of them seen just once; the ten biggest clones take up approximately 7.8%. This sample was taken from a study of cytomegalovirus exposure and HLA in healthy donors. Whole-study findings and limits: In an earlier analysis, in some 500 donors, most V segments appeared productive either ~87% or ~30% of the time. In vitro confirmation showed three CMV-associated chains to be CMV antigen specific. The study flagged about 160 TCR beta chains as cytomegalovirus-associated. Reported performance of the classifier showed diagnosis of cytomegalovirus status with high specificity and sensitivity.

The sequencing sample was made of PBMCs. The TCR comes from a man aged 45-65 years in good health and CMV-seropositive.

CDR3: CAIRAKAGTEAFF. In DNA, the CDR3 is TGTGCCATCAGGGCGAAGGCGGGCACTGAAGCTTTCTTT. The chain combines TRBV10-3 with TRBJ1-1; D remains unclear. Germline V gene lookup returns CDR1 ENHRY and CDR2 SYGVKD. Trimming left V 6 bases short and J 4 bases short, with 12 bases between. This CDR3 contains 13 residues.